The T cell receptor beta chain described here comes from a study of Ad26.COV2.S vaccination and SARS-CoV-2 variants. Broader study findings: Responses of T cells in total may have been underestimated by the TCR breadth and depth analyses.

In germline, CDR1 is SGHDT, CDR2 YYEEEE. The CDR3 contains 16 residues. V lost 4 bases, J lost 0 bases, and 5 bases stayed unmatched. Treatment: about 20 received Ad26.COV2.S at low or high dose, single or two shots; 5 received placebo; per-sample allocation not given. All samples were drawn on day 63, counting from the first vaccine or placebo injection. Some clones are missing from TCRdb's copy, which holds only in-frame ones; the method was immunoSEQ multiplex PCR. The profile shows about 410,000 clones, over 75% of them singletons. With regard to this clone: Antigen specificity is unknown.

V is TRBV5-6 and J is TRBJ1-3; TRBD1 aligns across 9 bases. Material: peripheral blood, obtained in a trial of Ad26.COV2.S vaccine versus placebo. The source is a person aged 18-65 years who received the Ad26.COV2.S COVID-19 vaccine or a placebo. The DNA for the CDR3 is TGTGCCAGCAGCGCCGGACAGGGGTACTCTGGAAACACCATATATTTT. Its protein product is CASSAGQGYSGNTIYF.